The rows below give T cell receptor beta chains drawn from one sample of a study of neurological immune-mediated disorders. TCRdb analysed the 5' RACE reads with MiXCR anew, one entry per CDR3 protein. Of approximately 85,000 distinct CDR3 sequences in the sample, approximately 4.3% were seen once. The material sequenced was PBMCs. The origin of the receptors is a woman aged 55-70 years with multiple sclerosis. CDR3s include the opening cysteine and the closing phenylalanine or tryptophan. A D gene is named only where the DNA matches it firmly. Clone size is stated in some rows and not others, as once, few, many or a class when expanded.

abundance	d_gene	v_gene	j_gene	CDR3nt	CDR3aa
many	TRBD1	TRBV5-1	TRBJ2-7	TGCGCCAGCAGCTCGACAGGGGTCCCCTACGAGCAGTACTTC	CASSSTGVPYEQYF
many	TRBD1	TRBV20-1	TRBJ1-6	TGCAGTGCTAACGACAGGGCGCATTCACCCCTCCACTTT	CSANDRAHSPLHF
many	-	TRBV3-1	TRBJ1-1	TGTGCCAGCAGCCAAAGGGACCCCTTCACTGAAGCTTTCTTT	CASSQRDPFTEAFF
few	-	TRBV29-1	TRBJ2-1	TGCAGCGTTGAGGGGGGCGGAAGGGGGCAGTTCTTC	CSVEGGGRGQFF
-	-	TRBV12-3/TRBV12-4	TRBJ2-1	TGTGCCAGCAGAGAATTGGTGGAACAGTTCTTC	CASRELVEQFF
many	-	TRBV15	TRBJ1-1	TGTGCCACCAGCAGTAAGGTTCAGACTAAGAACACTGAAGCTTTCTTT	CATSSKVQTKNTEAFF
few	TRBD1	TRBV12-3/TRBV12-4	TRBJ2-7	TGTGCCAGCATGAGAGGGACAGCCTACGAGCAGTACTTC	CASMRGTAYEQYF
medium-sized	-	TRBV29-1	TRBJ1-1	TGCAGCACCCCGGGGAGGGGGGCCACTGAAGCTTTCTTT	CSTPGRGATEAFF
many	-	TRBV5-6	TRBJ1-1	TGTGCCAGCAGTTCTGGACCAGGGGCCCTCCACACTGAAGCTTTCTTT	CASSSGPGALHTEAFF
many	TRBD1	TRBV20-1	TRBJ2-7	TGCAGTGCTAGAGATTGGGGGACACAGGGGCCCCACGAGCAGTACTTC	CSARDWGTQGPHEQYF
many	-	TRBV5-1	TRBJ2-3	TGCGCCAGCAGCTTGGGGGGCTCGCTAGCGACAGATACGCAGTATTTT	CASSLGGSLATDTQYF
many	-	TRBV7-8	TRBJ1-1	TGTGCCAGCAGCTTAGCGCTGGGGCTGAACACTGAAGCTTTCTTT	CASSLALGLNTEAFF
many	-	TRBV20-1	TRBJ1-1	TGCAGTGCCCCGTCCGGCAGGGGCACTGAAGCTTTCTTT	CSAPSGRGTEAFF
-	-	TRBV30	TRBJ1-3	TGTGCCTGGGGGACCTCTGGAAACACCATATATTTT	CAWGTSGNTIYF
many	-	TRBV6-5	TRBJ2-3	TGTGCCAGCAGAAAAGACCGGGGCCCAGATACGCAGTATTTT	CASRKDRGPDTQYF
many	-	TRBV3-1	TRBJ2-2	TGTGCCAGCAGTTTGGTTCCCGGGAACACCGGGGAGCTGTTTTTT	CASSLVPGNTGELFF
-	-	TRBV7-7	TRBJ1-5	TGTGCCAGCAGCTTAAGGGTAGCCTATAGCAATCAGCCCCAGCATTTT	CASSLRVAYSNQPQHF
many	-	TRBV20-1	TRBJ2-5	TGCAGTGTTAGTCGGAACCAAGAGACCCAGTACTTC	CSVSRNQETQYF
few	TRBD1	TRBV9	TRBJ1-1	TGTGCCAGCAGCACGGGACAGCCCAACACTGAAGCTTTCTTT	CASSTGQPNTEAFF
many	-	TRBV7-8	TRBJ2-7	TGTGCCAGCAGCTTACTCGGGGCTTACGAGCAGTACTTC	CASSLLGAYEQYF
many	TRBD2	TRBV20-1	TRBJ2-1	TGCAGTGCGGCTGGGGCGGGGGGCCCCTACAATGAGCAGTTCTTC	CSAAGAGGPYNEQFF
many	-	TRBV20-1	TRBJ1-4	TGCAGTGCTAGAGATGACGTCGGTAGTGGGAATGAAAAACTGTTTTTT	CSARDDVGSGNEKLFF
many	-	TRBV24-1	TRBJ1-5	TGTGCCACCAGTGGGGCAGGGGCCAGCAATCAGCCCCAGCATTTT	CATSGAGASNQPQHF
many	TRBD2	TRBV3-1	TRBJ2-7	TGTGCCAGCAGCCTCGGACTAGCGGGGGGCCTCGAGCAGTACTTC	CASSLGLAGGLEQYF
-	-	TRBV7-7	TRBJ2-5	TGTGCCAGCAGCTTAGGGTCAGCGCAAGAGACCCAGTACTTC	CASSLGSAQETQYF
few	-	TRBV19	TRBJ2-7	TGTGCCAGTGGAGAGGCCGGAGCCGAGCAGTACTTC	CASGEAGAEQYF
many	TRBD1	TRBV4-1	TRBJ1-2	TGCGCCAGCAGCCAAGCCGGGACAGGGTCGAACTATGGCTACACCTTC	CASSQAGTGSNYGYTF
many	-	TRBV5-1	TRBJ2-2	TGCGCCAGCAGCTCGACGACAGGGACTGGGGAGCTGTTTTTT	CASSSTTGTGELFF
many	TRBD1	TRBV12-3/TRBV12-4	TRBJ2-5	TGTGCCAGCAGGCCAAACAGGGGGTCGGAGACCCAGTACTTC	CASRPNRGSETQYF
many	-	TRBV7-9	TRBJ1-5	TGTGCCAGCAGCCAGGACAGTCGAGGCAATCAGCCCCAGCATTTT	CASSQDSRGNQPQHF
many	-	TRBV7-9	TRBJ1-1	TGTGCCAGCACCAATCCGGGAGGCACTGAAGCTTTCTTT	CASTNPGGTEAFF
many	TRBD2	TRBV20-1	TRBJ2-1	TGCAGTGCTAGAGTCGCTAGCGGGGGGGTCTACAATGAGCAGTTCTTC	CSARVASGGVYNEQFF
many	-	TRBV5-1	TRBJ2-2	TGCGCCAGCCTGAAGGGGGACATTACGAACACCGGGGAGCTGTTTTTT	CASLKGDITNTGELFF
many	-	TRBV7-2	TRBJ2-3	TGTGCCAGCAGCACTTACAAAGATACGCAGTATTTT	CASSTYKDTQYF
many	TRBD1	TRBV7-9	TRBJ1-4	TGTGCCAGCAGCATAAGACAGGGGGCTGTTGAAAAACTGTTTTTT	CASSIRQGAVEKLFF
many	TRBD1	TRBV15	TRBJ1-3	TGTGCCACCAGGCCGACAGGGTTGGACACCATATATTTT	CATRPTGLDTIYF
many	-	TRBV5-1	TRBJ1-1	TGCGCCAGCAGCCTGTCCGGGGCCTCCTTTGTCGAAGCTTTCTTT	CASSLSGASFVEAFF
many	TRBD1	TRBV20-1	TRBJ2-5	TGCAGTGCTGGGACAGGGAGGGAGACCCAGTACTTC	CSAGTGRETQYF
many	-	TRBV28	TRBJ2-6	TGTGCCAGCAGCCAGGTCATCGGGGGCGCAGAAGGGGCCAACGTCCTGACTTTC	CASSQVIGGAEGANVLTF
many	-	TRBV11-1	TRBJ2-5	TGTGCCAGCAGCTTAGTCTGGGAAGAGACCCAGTACTTC	CASSLVWEETQYF